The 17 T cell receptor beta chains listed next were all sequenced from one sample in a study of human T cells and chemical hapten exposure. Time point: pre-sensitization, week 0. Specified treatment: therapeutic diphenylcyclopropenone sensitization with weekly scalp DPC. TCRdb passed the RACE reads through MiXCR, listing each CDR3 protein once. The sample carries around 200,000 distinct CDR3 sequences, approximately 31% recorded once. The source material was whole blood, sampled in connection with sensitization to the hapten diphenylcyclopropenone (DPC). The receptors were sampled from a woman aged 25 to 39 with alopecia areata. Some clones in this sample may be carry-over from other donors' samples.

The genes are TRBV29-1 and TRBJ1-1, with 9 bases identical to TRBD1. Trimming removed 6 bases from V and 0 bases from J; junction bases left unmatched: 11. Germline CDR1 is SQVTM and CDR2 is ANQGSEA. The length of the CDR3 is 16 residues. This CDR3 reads CSVRAADRGVNTEAFF. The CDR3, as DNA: TGCAGCGTCCGAGCGGCAGACAGGGGGGTGAACACTGAAGCTTTCTTT.

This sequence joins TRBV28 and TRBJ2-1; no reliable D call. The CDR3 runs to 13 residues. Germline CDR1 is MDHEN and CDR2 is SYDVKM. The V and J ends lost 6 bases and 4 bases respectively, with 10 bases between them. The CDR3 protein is CASSGVPYNEQFF. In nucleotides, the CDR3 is TGTGCCAGCAGCGGCGTTCCTTACAATGAGCAGTTCTTC.

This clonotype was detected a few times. The DNA for the CDR3 is TGTGCCAGCAGCGTAGCTATCGGGACTCAATACAATGAGCAGTTCTTC. Protein product: CASSVAIGTQYNEQFF. The chain recombines TRBV9 with TRBJ2-1, with D tentatively TRBD2 (6 bases). Germline CDR1 SGDLS, CDR2 YYNGEE. The CDR3 length is 16 residues. Trimming pared 0 bases from V and 4 bases from J, leaving 14 bases between.

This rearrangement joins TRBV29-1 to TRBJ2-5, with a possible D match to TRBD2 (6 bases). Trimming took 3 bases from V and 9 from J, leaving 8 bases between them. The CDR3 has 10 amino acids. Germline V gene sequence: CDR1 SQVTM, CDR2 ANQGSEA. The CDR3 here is CSVERGPQYF. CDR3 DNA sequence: TGCAGCGTTGAGCGGGGACCCCAGTACTTC.

DNA of the CDR3: TGCAGTGCTAGAGATGCCGGCAGGGGGCGAGAGCAGTACTTC. Translation gives CSARDAGRGREQYF. The chain couples TRBV20-1 to TRBJ2-7, with TRBD1 identical over 8 bases. This CDR3 spans 14 amino acids. Unmatched junction bases numbered 8, after V lost 0 bases and J lost 7 bases. Germline V gene sequence: CDR1 DFQATT, CDR2 SNEGSKA (reference sequence).

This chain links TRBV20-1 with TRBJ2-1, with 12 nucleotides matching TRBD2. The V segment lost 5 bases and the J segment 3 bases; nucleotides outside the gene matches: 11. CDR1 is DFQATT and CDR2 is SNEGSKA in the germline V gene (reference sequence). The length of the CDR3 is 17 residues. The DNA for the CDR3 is TGCAGTGCTGGACTAGCGGGGAGCGGGAGGGTCTACAATGAGCAGTTCTTC. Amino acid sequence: CSAGLAGSGRVYNEQFF.

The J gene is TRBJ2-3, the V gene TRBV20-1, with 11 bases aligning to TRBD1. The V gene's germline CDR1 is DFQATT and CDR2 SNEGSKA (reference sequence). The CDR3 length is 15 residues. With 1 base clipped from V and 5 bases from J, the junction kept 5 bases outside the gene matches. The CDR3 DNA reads TGCAGTGCTAGAGTGTCCGGGACAGGGGGAGATACGCAGTATTTT. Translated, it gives CSARVSGTGGDTQYF.

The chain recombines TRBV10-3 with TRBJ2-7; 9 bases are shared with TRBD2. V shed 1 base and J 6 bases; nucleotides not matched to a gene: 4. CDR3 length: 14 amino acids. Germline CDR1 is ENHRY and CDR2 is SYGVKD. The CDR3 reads CAISEYGSGSEQYF. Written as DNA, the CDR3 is TGTGCCATCAGTGAGTATGGTAGCGGGAGCGAGCAGTACTTC.

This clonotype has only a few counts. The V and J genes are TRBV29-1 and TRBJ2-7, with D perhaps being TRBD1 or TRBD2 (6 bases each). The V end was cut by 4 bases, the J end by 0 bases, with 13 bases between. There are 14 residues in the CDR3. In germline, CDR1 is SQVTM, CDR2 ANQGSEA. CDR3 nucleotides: TGCAGCGTTGCGGGGGTGGACAGCTCCTACGAGCAGTACTTC. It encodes CSVAGVDSSYEQYF.

The CDR3 region is CASSKKVADRGTDTQYF. CDR3 DNA: TGTGCCAGCAGTAAAAAAGTGGCTGACAGGGGCACAGATACGCAGTATTTT. The chain is built from TRBV6-6 and TRBJ2-3; 7 nucleotides match TRBD1. The trim removed 5 bases at V and 1 base at J, leaving 12 bases unmatched. This CDR3 is 17 amino acids long. Germline loops: CDR1 MNHNY, CDR2 SVGAGI (reference sequence).

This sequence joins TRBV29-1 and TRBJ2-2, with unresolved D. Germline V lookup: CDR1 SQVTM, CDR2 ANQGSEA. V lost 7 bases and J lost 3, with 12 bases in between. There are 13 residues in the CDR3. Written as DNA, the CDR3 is TGCAGCGGGGGATTCACTGACACCGGGGAGCTGTTTTTT. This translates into CSGGFTDTGELFF.

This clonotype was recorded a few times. CDR3 DNA sequence: TGCAGTGCTAGACCCGGGGCAAGGAACACTGAAGCTTTCTTT. This gives the protein CSARPGARNTEAFF. This chain links TRBV20-1 with TRBJ1-1, with D tentatively TRBD1 (5 bases). The V gene's germline CDR1 is DFQATT and CDR2 SNEGSKA (reference sequence). The CDR3 spans 14 residues. V was shortened by 2 bases and J by 1 base, with 11 bases between the two germline ends.

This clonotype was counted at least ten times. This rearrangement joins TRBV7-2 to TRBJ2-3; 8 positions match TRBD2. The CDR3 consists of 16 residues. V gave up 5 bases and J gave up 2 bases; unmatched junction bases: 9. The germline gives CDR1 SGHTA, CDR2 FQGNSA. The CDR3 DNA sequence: TGTGCCAGCAGCAGCCGACTAGCGAAATACACAGATACGCAGTATTTT. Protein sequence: CASSSRLAKYTDTQYF.

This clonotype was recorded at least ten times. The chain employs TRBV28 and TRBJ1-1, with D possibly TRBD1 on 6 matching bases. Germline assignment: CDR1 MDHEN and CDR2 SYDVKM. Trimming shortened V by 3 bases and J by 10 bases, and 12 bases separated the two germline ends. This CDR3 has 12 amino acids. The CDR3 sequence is CASSLGAHGAFF. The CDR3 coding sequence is TGTGCCAGCAGTTTGGGGGCCCATGGAGCTTTCTTT.

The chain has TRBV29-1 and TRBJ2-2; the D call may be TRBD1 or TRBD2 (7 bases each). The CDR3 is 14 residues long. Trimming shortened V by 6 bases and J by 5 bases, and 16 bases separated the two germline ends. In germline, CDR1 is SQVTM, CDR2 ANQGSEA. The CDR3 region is CSVLSGGATGELFF. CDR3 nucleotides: TGCAGCGTATTATCAGGGGGGGCGACCGGGGAGCTGTTTTTT.

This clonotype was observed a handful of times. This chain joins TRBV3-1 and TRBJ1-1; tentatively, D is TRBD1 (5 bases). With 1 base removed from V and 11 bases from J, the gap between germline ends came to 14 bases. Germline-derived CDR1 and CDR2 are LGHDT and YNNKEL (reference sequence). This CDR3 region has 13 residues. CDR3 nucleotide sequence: TGTGCCAGCAGCCAAGCTCGGCAGGGAGGGGCTTTCTTT. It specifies CASSQARQGGAFF.

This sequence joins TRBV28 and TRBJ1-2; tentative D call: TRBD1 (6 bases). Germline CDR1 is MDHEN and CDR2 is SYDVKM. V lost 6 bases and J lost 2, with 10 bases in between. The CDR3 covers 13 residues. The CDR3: CASRRTANYGYTF. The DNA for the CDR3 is TGTGCCAGCAGGCGGACAGCCAACTATGGCTACACCTTC.